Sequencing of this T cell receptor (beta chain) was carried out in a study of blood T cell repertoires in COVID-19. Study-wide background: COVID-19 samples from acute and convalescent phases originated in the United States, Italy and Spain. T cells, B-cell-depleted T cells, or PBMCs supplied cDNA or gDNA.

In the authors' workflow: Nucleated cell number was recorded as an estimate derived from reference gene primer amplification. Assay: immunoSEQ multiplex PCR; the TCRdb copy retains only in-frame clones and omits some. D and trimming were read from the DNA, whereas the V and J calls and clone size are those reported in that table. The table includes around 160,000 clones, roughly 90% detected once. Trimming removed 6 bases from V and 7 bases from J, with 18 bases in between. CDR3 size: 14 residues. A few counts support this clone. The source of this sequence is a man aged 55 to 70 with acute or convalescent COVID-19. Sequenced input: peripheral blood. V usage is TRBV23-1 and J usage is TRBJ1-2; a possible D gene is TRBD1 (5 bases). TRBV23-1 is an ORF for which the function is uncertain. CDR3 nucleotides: TGCGCCAGCAGCCGTCGCAGGGAGGTGGGTGGCTACACCTTC. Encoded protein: CASSRRREVGGYTF.